This T cell receptor (beta chain) was obtained from a study of regulatory T cells in long-lasting Graves disease. This clonotype has more than one count but fewer than ten. Germline CDR1 SEHNR, CDR2 FQNEAQ (reference sequence). CDR3 length: 16 residues. V gave up 0 bases and J gave up 6 bases; unmatched junction bases: 7. Indicated time point: newly diagnosed GD, antithyroid drugs for less than 3 months. Preparation of the TCR library used RNA extracted from PBMCs. Building the TCR beta libraries relied on iRepertoire HTBI primers, and CDR3 regions underwent Arm-PCR. Each CDR3 protein gets one entry after TCRdb re-called the multiplex PCR reads with MiXCR. The sample lists hundreds of thousands of distinct CDR3 sequences; around 15% were seen once. This same sample was also taken into another study, of T cells in Graves' hyperthyroidism and ophthalmopathy. As that report states: No ophthalmopathy progression within 18 months constituted stable Graves' hyperthyroidism.

The clonotype originates from a man aged 18 to 29 with Graves disease. Sample: peripheral blood mononuclear cells (PBMCs), taken at new diagnosis, from a patient treated with antithyroid drugs. The gene calls are TRBV7-9 and TRBJ1-5; 8 bases agree with TRBD1. The CDR3 region has the DNA TGTGCCAGCAGCTTAGCTCTCGACAGGGGAGGTCAGCCCCAGCATTTT. Its protein product is CASSLALDRGGQPQHF.